This T cell receptor beta chain originates from a study of blood T cell repertoires in COVID-19. Looking at the study overall: Some COVID-19 samples were acute and others convalescent; all came from the United States, Italy and Spain. Sources were T cells, B-cell-depleted T cells, or PBMCs; the material itself was cDNA or gDNA.

The V gene end was trimmed by 0 bases and the J gene end by 5 bases; junction bases not matched to a gene: 7. Germline lookup yields CDR1 SGHDT and CDR2 YYEEEE. This CDR3 is built from 15 residues. Clones were read by immunoSEQ multiplex PCR, and TCRdb kept only the in-frame ones, dropping some. The sample carries over 120,000 clones, about 77% recorded once. The receptor was isolated from a woman aged 50 to 60 with active or convalescent COVID-19. The chain joins TRBV5-6 to TRBJ2-5; 7 bases agree with TRBD1. The sequenced sample consisted of peripheral blood. CDR3 nucleotides: TGTGCCAGCAGCTTGGTCCTTGCCAGGGGGGAGACCCAGTACTTC. Amino acid sequence: CASSLVLARGETQYF.